This TCR beta chain was recovered during a study of cytomegalovirus exposure and HLA in healthy donors. Primers for the PCR totalled 60 Vbeta and 13 Jbeta. The repertoire was sequenced with immunoSEQ multiplex PCR; TCRdb's copy has only in-frame clones and lacks some. The sample records about 140,000 clones, around 73% being singletons. This clone was observed a few times. Germline loops: CDR1 MDHEN, CDR2 SYDVKM. The CDR3 totals 16 residues. V shed 6 bases, J shed 0 bases, and the junction held 7 bases outside the gene matches. Material for sequencing was PBMCs. The sequence derives from a human donor in good health. The chain couples TRBV28 to TRBJ2-4; 8 bases are shared with TRBD1. This CDR3 is CASREGQGRAKNIQYF. The DNA for the CDR3 is TGTGCCAGCAGAGAAGGACAGGGACGAGCCAAAAACATTCAGTACTTC.